The 2 T cell receptor beta chains below all came from one sample that was sequenced in a study of blood T cells in healthy people across ages (dated by TCRdb to between 2014 and 2016). Receptor amplification or capture employed 5' RACE. Sequencing used an Illumina HiSeq 2500. A second PCR of about 7 to 12 cycles was run with a J-beta primer mix and a sample-barcoded 5' primer. TCRdb itself trimmed the public reads at Q25 with fastp, ran MiXCR and retained productive beta chains. When rows share a CDR3 protein, they turn into one entry using the most common DNA and genes. The sample table holds nearly 1 million distinct CDR3 sequences, of which 51% were seen once. Over 20% of the sample is taken by the ten largest. The sequenced material came from blood. These receptors all stem from a woman in her sixties in good health.

V is TRBV20-1 and J is TRBJ1-5; 9 positions match TRBD1. Trimming at V came to 6 bases and at J to 7 bases, leaving 13 bases not matched to a gene. The V gene's germline CDR1 is DFQATT and CDR2 SNEGSKA (reference sequence). This CDR3 is 15 amino acids long. In DNA form, the CDR3 reads TGCAGTGCAATGCCGCCGGGACAGGGAAAACAGCCCCAGCATTTT. Its protein is CSAMPPGQGKQPQHF.

The rearrangement uses TRBV15 and TRBJ2-1; D possibly corresponds to TRBD2 (6 bases). The germline V gene encodes CDR1 LNHNV and CDR2 YYDKDF (reference sequence). The CDR3 has 17 residues. With 0 bases removed from V and 1 base from J, the gap between germline ends came to 13 bases. CDR3 nucleotides: TGTGCCACCAGCAGAGATAGATTGGAGGGTTCCTACAATGAGCAGTTCTTC. Its protein is CATSRDRLEGSYNEQFF.